This T cell receptor beta chain was recovered during a study of human T cells and chemical hapten exposure. The wider study: Patients were mainly female, each with alopecia areata, totalis or universalis.

Using its own MiXCR run on the RACE reads, TCRdb lists one record per CDR3 protein. The sample has roughly 380,000 distinct CDR3 sequences; 4.5% to 5.5% are singletons. Looked up from germline, CDR1 is SQVTM and CDR2 is ANQGSEA. J lost 5 bases, V lost 7 bases, and 7 bases had no gene match. This CDR3 region has 14 residues. Time point here: pre-sensitization, week 0. Stated treatment: therapeutic diphenylcyclopropenone sensitization with weekly scalp DPC. The source was whole blood, collected in connection with sensitization to the hapten diphenylcyclopropenone (DPC). V and J are TRBV29-1 and TRBJ2-2; 10 bases agree with TRBD1. The origin of this receptor is a woman in her forties or fifties with alopecia areata. Some clones in this sample may be carry-over from other donors' samples. DNA of the CDR3: TGCAGCGCAGGAGGGACAGGGGAAACCGGGGAGCTGTTTTTT. Translation gives CSAGGTGETGELFF.